These T cell receptor beta chains were read from a single sample in a study of CD8 T cells in ankylosing spondylitis. MiXCR, run by TCRdb on the 5' RACE reads, gives a single entry per CDR3 protein. Found here are approximately 100,000 distinct CDR3 sequences, roughly 8.3% of them singletons; the top ten hold nearly 10%. Sequenced material: blood, either unsorted or a sorted T cell fraction (not recorded which). The receptors were gathered from a male donor with ankylosing spondylitis or in good health (not recorded which). CDR3s leave out the opening cysteine and the closing phenylalanine or tryptophan. A D gene is named only where the DNA matches it firmly.

CDR3	V	D
SARRQGNTEAF	TRBV20-1	TRBD1
SARATDRGPDYGYT	TRBV20-1	TRBD1
ATSDTLYNEQF	TRBV24-1	NA
ASSLQLDGPASGQETQY	TRBV5-1	NA
ASSPRRTGGNTIY	TRBV3-1	TRBD1
ASSLDPNTGELF	TRBV5-1	NA
ASSPTTSGVTYNEQF	TRBV7-3	TRBD2
ASSLWGPGQGLNTEAF	TRBV5-1	TRBD1
ASSMTGNGELF	TRBV6-2/TRBV6-3	TRBD1
ASSLSGPLTGELF	TRBV27	NA
ASSLSNRQGGTGELF	TRBV5-1	TRBD1
ASSFRRKAF	TRBV12-3/TRBV12-4	NA
ASARPGLGYEQY	TRBV12-3/TRBV12-4	NA
ASSLADSTNEKLF	TRBV5-1	NA
ASSQDPWKGVSDNEQF	TRBV4-3	NA
ASSFNGPSYEQY	TRBV12-3/TRBV12-4	NA
ATRRQEEGEQY	TRBV6-1	NA
AWSRLWGTGELF	TRBV30	NA
ASSPFRGDSYGYT	TRBV4-3	TRBD1
ASSFRTGSVKDYGYT	TRBV7-2	TRBD1
ASSLRGGPDQPQH	TRBV4-1	NA
SAVAGRSYNEQF	TRBV20-1	TRBD2
SVSFVAGAYEQY	TRBV29-1	TRBD2
ASSLGQLNTQY	TRBV5-5	NA
ASSSKQGATNEQY	TRBV7-9	TRBD1
ASSGGYEQY	TRBV2	NA
ASSKDAGQGGSPLH	TRBV27	TRBD1
ASSQKRELFEQF	TRBV28	TRBD2
ASSEEKGGEQY	TRBV2	NA
AGTPSLAASYEQY	TRBV2	TRBD2
SVVTSWETQY	TRBV29-1	NA
ASKGLAPDTQY	TRBV7-2	TRBD2
ASSPLTSGINNEQF	TRBV18	TRBD2
SARGPSGGSSNEQY	TRBV20-1	TRBD2
ASSKPGEDTQY	TRBV12-3/TRBV12-4	NA
SARDVPPFYEQY	TRBV20-1	NA
ASSDRDRAGNTIY	TRBV6-1	TRBD1
ATSAGGQGDNQPQH	TRBV24-1	TRBD1
ASSRDPGRANTGELF	TRBV3-1	NA
ASSYTRPDEAF	TRBV12-3/TRBV12-4	NA
ASSSSDREMETQY	TRBV7-7	TRBD1
SARDRGMNSPLH	TRBV20-1	NA
ATSGGEGSYGYT	TRBV10-3	NA
ASGKSGTEYEQY	TRBV5-1	NA
ASRTGGSTDTQY	TRBV4-3	TRBD1
ASSTSATGSYEQY	TRBV19	NA
ASSLALNTEAF	TRBV7-9	NA
ASSPLQAGLTDTQY	TRBV4-2	TRBD2
ATSTPGDPSSYNEQF	TRBV15	NA